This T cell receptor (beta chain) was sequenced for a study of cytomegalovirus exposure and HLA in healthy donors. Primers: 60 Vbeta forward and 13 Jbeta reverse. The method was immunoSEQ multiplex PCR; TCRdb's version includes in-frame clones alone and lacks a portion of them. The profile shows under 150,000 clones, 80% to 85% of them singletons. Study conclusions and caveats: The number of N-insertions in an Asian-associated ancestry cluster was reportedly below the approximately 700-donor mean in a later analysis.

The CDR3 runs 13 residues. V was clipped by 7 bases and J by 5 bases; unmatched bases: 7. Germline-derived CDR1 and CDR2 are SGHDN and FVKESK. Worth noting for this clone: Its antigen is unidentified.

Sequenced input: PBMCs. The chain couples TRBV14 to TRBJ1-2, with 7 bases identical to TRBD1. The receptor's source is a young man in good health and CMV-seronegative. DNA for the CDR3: TGTGCCAGCAAGATGACAGGGACGTATGGCTACACCTTC. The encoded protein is CASKMTGTYGYTF.